This TCR beta chain was sequenced during a study of TIL therapy for anti-PD-1-resistant metastatic lung cancer. Germline-derived CDR1 and CDR2 are LNHDA and SQIVND (reference sequence). This CDR3 spans 14 amino acids. The V and J ends lost 6 bases and 7 bases respectively, with 15 bases between them. The immunoSEQ assay was v3. Profiling relied on immunoSEQ multiplex PCR, and the TCRdb table lists in-frame clones only, not all of them. The sample records 20,000 or so clones, over 70% being singletons. The time point: pre-treatment sample, taken before nivolumab and TIL therapy. The chain employs TRBV19 and TRBJ1-4; D is possibly TRBD1 (6 bases). The receptor's source is a person between 25 and 80 years old with non-small cell lung cancer. The starting material was blood, obtained at baseline. CDR3 amino acids: CASRSSEGGEKLFF. The CDR3 nucleotides are TGTGCCAGTAGGTCGAGCGAAGGGGGTGAAAAACTGTTTTTT.